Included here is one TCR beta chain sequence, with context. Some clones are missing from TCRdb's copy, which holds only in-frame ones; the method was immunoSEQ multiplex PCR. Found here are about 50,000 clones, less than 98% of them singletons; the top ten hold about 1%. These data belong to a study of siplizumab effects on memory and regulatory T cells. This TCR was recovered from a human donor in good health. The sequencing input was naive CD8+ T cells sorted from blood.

DNA of the CDR3: TGTGCCAGTTTTGTAGACCGCTACGAGCAGTACTTC. Its protein product is CASFVDRYEQYF. This chain links TRBV19 with TRBJ2-7; D is undetermined. V was trimmed by 8 bases and J by 3 bases, leaving 11 bases between them. The CDR3 is 12 residues long. Germline values: CDR1 LNHDA, CDR2 SQIVND (reference sequence).